These T cell receptor beta chains were read from a single sample in a study of blood T cell repertoires in COVID-19. The data were produced by immunoSEQ multiplex PCR, yet TCRdb's version contains in-frame clones alone and is incomplete. The sample includes 60,000 to 80,000 clones, over 75% of them seen just once. Material for sequencing was peripheral blood. These receptors were collected from a human donor in a cohort sampled during active COVID-19. Each CDR3 is given with its conserved first and last residue. The D gene is left open where the match is weak. Expanded clones get a size class; other rows say once, few or many, or leave the size out.

cdr3_aa	cdr3_nt	clone_size	v_call	j_call	d_call
CASSGYREQSGANVLTF	TGTGCCAGCAGTGGGTACAGGGAGCAATCTGGGGCCAACGTCCTGACTTTC	NA	TRBV27	TRBJ2-6	NA
CASSLTSGLGFREQYF	TGTGCCAGCAGTTTGACCTCGGGACTGGGGTTTCGCGAGCAGTACTTC	NA	TRBV28	TRBJ2-7	NA
CASRYVGAPGNEQFF	TGTGCCAGCCGTTACGTGGGAGCCCCCGGCAATGAGCAGTTCTTC	NA	TRBV2	TRBJ2-1	NA
CASSFLTGGGQPQHF	TGTGCCAGCAGTTTTTTGACAGGGGGCGGTCAGCCCCAGCATTTT	NA	TRBV28	TRBJ1-5	TRBD1
CASSLAGRGNEKLFF	TGTGCCAGCAGCTTGGCCGGCAGGGGGAATGAAAAACTGTTTTTT	NA	TRBV5-8	TRBJ1-4	TRBD1
CARGQGTDTQYF	TGTGCCAGAGGACAGGGTACAGATACGCAGTATTTT	NA	TRBV30	TRBJ2-3	TRBD1
CSVEGGTSGRLGTDTQYF	TGCAGCGTTGAAGGGGGGACTAGCGGGAGGTTAGGCACAGATACGCAGTATTTT	NA	TRBV29-1	TRBJ2-3	TRBD2
CASSFYYAATGELFF	TGTGCCAGCAGCTTCTATTACGCGGCCACCGGGGAGCTGTTTTTT	NA	TRBV7-2	TRBJ2-2	NA
CASSLQGGGDNTLHF	TGTGCCAGCAGCCTCCAAGGAGGGGGCGACAACACCCTCCACTTT	NA	TRBV7-2	TRBJ1-6	TRBD1
CASSAAAENYNEQFF	TGTGCCAGCAGCGCCGCTGCGGAGAACTACAATGAGCAGTTCTTC	NA	TRBV9	TRBJ2-1	NA
CASNNRDRVNEQYF	TGTGCCAGTAATAACCGGGACAGGGTCAACGAGCAGTACTTC	NA	TRBV7-9	TRBJ2-7	TRBD1
CASNTGEHQPQHF	TGTGCCAGCAACACGGGGGAGCACCAGCCCCAGCATTTT	NA	TRBV12-3/TRBV12-4	TRBJ1-5	NA
CSTAGQGQTQYF	TGCAGCACTGCCGGACAGGGACAGACCCAGTACTTC	NA	TRBV29-1	TRBJ2-5	TRBD1
CASSPFGGSSYEQYF	TGCGCCAGCAGCCCCTTCGGGGGGAGCTCCTACGAGCAGTACTTC	NA	TRBV5-1	TRBJ2-7	TRBD2
CASCLGAGNQPQHF	TGTGCCAGCTGCCTAGGGGCAGGAAATCAGCCCCAGCATTTT	NA	TRBV19	TRBJ1-5	NA
CASSPWASSYEQYF	TGTGCCAGCAGTCCATGGGCGAGCTCCTACGAGCAGTACTTC	NA	TRBV3-1/TRBV3-2	TRBJ2-7	NA
CASSIGAGQGNIQYF	TGTGCCAGTAGTATTGGGGCCGGCCAGGGGAACATTCAGTACTTC	NA	TRBV19	TRBJ2-4	NA
CASSLWTGTSGNTIYF	TGTGCCAGCAGCTTATGGACAGGGACCTCTGGAAACACCATATATTTT	once	TRBV11-2	TRBJ1-3	TRBD1
CASSTGQAPAPNQPQHF	TGTGCCAGTAGTACGGGACAGGCACCGGCCCCCAATCAGCCCCAGCATTTT	NA	TRBV19	TRBJ1-5	TRBD1
CASSKRQSSTTNEKLFF	TGTGCCAGTTCGAAGCGGCAGTCATCCACCACTAATGAAAAACTGTTTTTT	NA	TRBV19	TRBJ1-4	NA
CASSSRDGESYTF	TGTGCCAGCAGTTCGAGGGATGGGGAGAGCTACACCTTC	NA	TRBV9	TRBJ1-2	NA
CASSLNTGELFF	TGTGCCAGCAGTCTTAACACCGGGGAGCTGTTTTTT	NA	TRBV28	TRBJ2-2	NA
CASNILALTDTQYF	TGTGCCAGTAATATACTAGCGCTCACAGATACGCAGTATTTT	NA	TRBV19	TRBJ2-3	TRBD2
CASSFQVGSPLHF	TGCGCCAGCAGCTTCCAGGTTGGATCACCCCTCCACTTT	NA	TRBV5-1	TRBJ1-6	NA
CASSYDRGRYEQYF	TGTGCCAGCAGTTACGACAGGGGCCGTTACGAGCAGTACTTC	NA	TRBV6-5	TRBJ2-7	TRBD1
CASGDGGSTGELFF	TGTGCCAGCGGGGATGGCGGGAGCACCGGGGAGCTGTTTTTT	NA	TRBV28	TRBJ2-2	TRBD2
CASSQAIQPQHF	TGTGCCAGCAGCCAAGCCATTCAGCCCCAGCATTTT	NA	TRBV2	TRBJ1-5	NA
CASSLAWGGRELFF	TGTGCCAGCAGCTTAGCCTGGGGAGGGAGGGAACTGTTTTTT	NA	TRBV7-2	TRBJ1-4	NA
CASSRREGGRNTIYF	TGTGCCAGCAGTCGCCGGGAGGGAGGTAGAAACACCATATATTTT	NA	TRBV27	TRBJ1-3	NA
CASSPQGQTSYEQYF	TGTGCCAGCTCACCCCAGGGTCAGACCTCCTACGAGCAGTACTTC	NA	TRBV18	TRBJ2-7	NA
CASSVSPSGWVLAEAFF	TGTGCCAGCAGCGTAAGCCCGTCAGGGTGGGTTCTTGCTGAAGCTTTCTTT	NA	TRBV9	TRBJ1-1	NA
CASSPGQGQTEAFF	TGTGCCAGCAGCCCAGGACAGGGACAAACTGAAGCTTTCTTT	NA	TRBV11-3	TRBJ1-1	TRBD1
CASSLALRGTEAFF	TGTGCCAGCAGCTTAGCGCTCAGGGGGACTGAAGCTTTCTTT	NA	TRBV7-2	TRBJ1-1	TRBD1
CASSDPNRFYGYTF	TGTGCCAGCAGTGACCCCAACCGGTTCTATGGCTACACCTTC	few	TRBV2	TRBJ1-2	NA
CASSIGIRETQYF	TGTGCCAGCAGCATTGGTATCAGGGAGACCCAGTACTTC	NA	TRBV7-2	TRBJ2-5	NA
CASSTRTGKNQPQHF	TGTGCCAGCAGTACCCGGACAGGGAAGAATCAGCCCCAGCATTTT	NA	TRBV6-2/TRBV6-3	TRBJ1-5	TRBD1
CASSPTHSSGNTIYF	TGTGCCAGCAGTCCAACACACAGCTCTGGAAACACCATATATTTT	NA	TRBV6-4	TRBJ1-3	NA
CASSFMSGTLSYNEQFF	TGTGCCAGCAGCTTCATGAGCGGGACCCTCTCCTACAATGAGCAGTTCTTC	NA	TRBV7-6	TRBJ2-1	TRBD2
CASSQLGVAGNTIYF	TGCGCCAGCAGCCAATTAGGGGTTGCTGGAAACACCATATATTTT	once	TRBV4-1	TRBJ1-3	NA
CASSPDREKLFF	TGTGCCAGCTCACCGGACAGGGAAAAACTGTTTTTT	NA	TRBV18	TRBJ1-4	TRBD1
CASSNGARGVETQYF	TGTGCCAGTAGTAATGGGGCCCGGGGGGTGGAGACCCAGTACTTC	NA	TRBV19	TRBJ2-5	TRBD2
CASSPSRVGRETQYF	TGTGCCAGCAGCCCGTCGCGGGTCGGGCGAGAGACCCAGTACTTC	NA	TRBV7-2	TRBJ2-5	NA
CASGGHNEQFF	TGTGCCAGCGGAGGGCACAATGAGCAGTTCTTC	NA	TRBV7-9	TRBJ2-1	NA
CASSFRQRGGELFF	TGTGCCAGCAGTTTCCGGCAGCGAGGCGGGGAGCTGTTTTTT	NA	TRBV27	TRBJ2-2	NA
CASSADRGGRETQYF	TGTGCCAGCAGCGCTGACAGGGGTGGCAGAGAGACCCAGTACTTC	NA	TRBV7-9	TRBJ2-5	TRBD1
CASSPGGPDTQYF	TGTGCCAGCTCACCGGGAGGTCCAGATACGCAGTATTTT	NA	TRBV18	TRBJ2-3	NA
CASSDDRGYGYTF	TGTGCCAGCAGTGACGACAGGGGCTATGGCTACACCTTC	NA	TRBV2	TRBJ1-2	TRBD1
CASSSSGGPYEQYF	TGTGCCAGCAGCTCCTCCGGGGGTCCCTACGAGCAGTACTTC	few	TRBV11-2	TRBJ2-7	NA